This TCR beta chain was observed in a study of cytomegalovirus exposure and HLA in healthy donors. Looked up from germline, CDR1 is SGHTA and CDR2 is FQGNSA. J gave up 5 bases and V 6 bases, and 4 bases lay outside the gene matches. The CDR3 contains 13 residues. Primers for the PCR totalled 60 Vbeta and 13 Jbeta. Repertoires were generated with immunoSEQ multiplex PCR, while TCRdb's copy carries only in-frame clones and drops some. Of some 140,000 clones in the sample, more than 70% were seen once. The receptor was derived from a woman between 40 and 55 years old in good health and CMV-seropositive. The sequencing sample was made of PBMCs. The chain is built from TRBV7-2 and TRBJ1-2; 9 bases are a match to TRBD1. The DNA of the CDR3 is TGTGCCAGCAGGGGGACAGGGTTTTATGGCTACACCTTC. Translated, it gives CASRGTGFYGYTF. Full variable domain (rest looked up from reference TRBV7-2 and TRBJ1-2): GAGVSQSPSNKVTEKGKDVELRCDPISGHTALYWYRQSLGQGLEFLIYFQGNSAPDKSGLPSDRFSAERTGGSVSTLTIQRTQQEDSAVYLCASRGTGFYGYTFGSGTRLTVV.